Each of the 23 T cell receptor beta chains below was sequenced from the same sample in a study of OX40 agonist ivuxolimab in advanced cancers. The data were produced by immunoSEQ multiplex PCR, yet TCRdb's version contains in-frame clones alone and is incomplete. The sample includes roughly 17,000 clones, about 80% of them seen just once. The material was CD4+ or CD8+ T cells sorted from blood, obtained in a trial of the OX40 agonist ivuxolimab. The receptors here all came from an adult with an advanced solid tumor such as melanoma, head and neck, liver or kidney cancer.

The chain links TRBV7-2 to TRBJ1-1, with 8 bases fitting TRBD1. This CDR3 contains 15 residues. The V and J ends lost 4 bases and 4 bases, in that order; junction bases with no gene match: 8. Per the germline V gene, CDR1 is SGHTA and CDR2 is FQGNSA. The DNA of the CDR3 is TGTGCCAGCAGCTCCTTCGACAGGGGCGCCACTGAAGCTTTCTTT. Its protein product is CASSSFDRGATEAFF.

The V gene is TRBV9, the J gene TRBJ2-1; no clear D gene. The CDR3 contains 12 residues. The V gene's germline CDR1 is SGDLS and CDR2 YYNGEE. V was pared by 3 bases and J by 10 bases, with 11 bases between. CDR3 sequence (DNA): TGTGCCAGCAGCGCCTCCGGCCGAGAGCAGTTCTTC. Protein sequence: CASSASGREQFF.

The chain links TRBV5-1 to TRBJ2-5, with D tentatively TRBD1 or TRBD2 (6 bases each). Germline values: CDR1 SGHRS, CDR2 YFSETQ. The length of the CDR3 is 15 residues. V shed 7 bases and J shed 7 bases, with 23 bases lying between them. The CDR3 protein is CASGMGGGDSGTQYF. Written as DNA, the CDR3 is TGCGCCAGCGGAATGGGGGGCGGGGACTCCGGGACCCAGTACTTC.

This clone was seen a handful of times. V is TRBV7-2 and J is TRBJ2-7; maybe TRBD1 (5 bases). Per the germline V gene, CDR1 is SGHTA and CDR2 is FQGNSA. With 4 bases removed from V and 6 bases from J, the gap between germline ends came to 16 bases. The CDR3 has 14 residues. Written as DNA, the CDR3 is TGTGCCAGCAGCTATGGCAGGGTAGATTCCGAGCAGTACTTC. Protein sequence: CASSYGRVDSEQYF.

CDR3 residues: CASSLEGGTADQPQHF. In nucleotides, the CDR3 is TGTGCCAGCAGCTTAGAGGGTGGGACAGCAGATCAGCCCCAGCATTTT. The genes are TRBV7-2 and TRBJ1-5, with 7 bases identical to TRBD1. Germline V gives CDR1 SGHTA, CDR2 FQGNSA. The CDR3 is 16 amino acids. V trimming: 1 base; J trimming: 5 bases; junction bases outside the gene matches: 8.

The J gene is TRBJ2-7, the V gene TRBV7-2; unclear D gene. The CDR3 has 14 amino acids. V lost 1 base and J 1 base, leaving 8 bases between the germline ends. Germline V lookup: CDR1 SGHTA, CDR2 FQGNSA. The DNA of the CDR3 is TGTGCCAGCAGCTTAGATTCTAGGTCCTACGAGCAGTACTTC. It translates to CASSLDSRSYEQYF. Using reference TRBV7-2 and TRBJ2-7 for the parts outside the CDR3, the full variable domain is GAGVSQSPSNKVTEKGKDVELRCDPISGHTALYWYRQSLGQGLEFLIYFQGNSAPDKSGLPSDRFSAERTGGSVSTLTIQRTQQEDSAVYLCASSLDSRSYEQYFGPGTRLTVT.

V gene TRBV5-1 combines with J gene TRBJ2-2, with 12 bases identical to TRBD2. J gave up 6 bases and V 2 bases, and 2 bases lay outside the gene matches. In germline, CDR1 is SGHRS, CDR2 YFSETQ. The length of the CDR3 is 15 residues. The CDR3 DNA sequence: TGCGCCAGCAGCTTAGGACTAGCGGGGCCCGGGGAGCTGTTTTTT. This sequence encodes CASSLGLAGPGELFF.

The V call is TRBV6-1, the J call TRBJ2-7; D gene ambiguous. The germline V and J ends were trimmed by 2 bases and 4 bases, with 3 bases remaining between them. The CDR3 covers 11 residues. Per germline, CDR1 MNHNS and CDR2 SASEGT. The CDR3 DNA follows: TGTGCCAGCAGTGAAAGATACGAGCAGTACTTC. This gives the protein CASSERYEQYF.

The chain joins TRBV9 to TRBJ2-3; D may match TRBD1 or TRBD2 (6 bases each). This CDR3 has 15 residues. The V and J ends lost 0 bases and 5 bases respectively, with 13 bases between them. Germline V gene lookup returns CDR1 SGDLS and CDR2 YYNGEE. The CDR3 protein is CASSVGGASRDTQYF. Written as DNA, the CDR3 is TGTGCCAGCAGCGTAGGGGGGGCTAGCCGAGATACGCAGTATTTT. Using reference TRBV9 and TRBJ2-3 for the parts outside the CDR3, the full variable domain is DSGVTQTPKHLITATGQRVTLRCSPRSGDLSVYWYQQSLDQGLQFLIQYYNGEERAKGNILERFSAQQFPDLHSELNLSSLELGDSALYFCASSVGGASRDTQYFGPGTRLTVL.

V gene TRBV6-1 combines with J gene TRBJ2-7, with TRBD2 identical over 8 bases. Looked up from germline, CDR1 is MNHNS and CDR2 is SASEGT. The CDR3 extends over 14 amino acids. Losses at the gene ends were 7 bases for V and 5 bases for J; bases not matched to a gene: 10. The CDR3 reads CASTDGRATNEQYF. DNA of the CDR3: TGTGCCAGCACCGACGGGAGGGCCACGAACGAGCAGTACTTC.

This clone was counted between two and nine times. The rearrangement joins TRBV5-1 to TRBJ2-3, with D tentatively TRBD1 (6 bases). V dropped 1 base and J dropped 4 bases, with 19 bases sitting between them. This CDR3 spans 17 amino acids. Looked up from germline, CDR1 is SGHRS and CDR2 is YFSETQ. In DNA form, the CDR3 reads TGCGCCAGCAGCTTGCGCCCATTAACAGGGAACCCAGATACGCAGTATTTT. Its protein product is CASSLRPLTGNPDTQYF.

The rearrangement uses TRBV2 and TRBJ2-7; tentative D call: TRBD1 (6 bases). Germline V CDR1 and CDR2: SNHLY, FYNNEI. V dropped 5 bases and J dropped 4 bases, with 9 bases sitting between them. The CDR3 contains 12 residues. CDR3 nucleotide sequence: TGTGCCAGCAGTCCGAGGGGGTACGAGCAGTACTTC. Amino acid sequence: CASSPRGYEQYF.

The chain recombines TRBV5-1 with TRBJ1-4, with TRBD1 identical over 8 bases. The length of the CDR3 is 15 residues. Looked up from germline, CDR1 is SGHRS and CDR2 is YFSETQ. Trimming cost V 4 bases and J 8 bases; bases outside gene matches: 10. The CDR3 reads CASSRAGQGREKLFF. The CDR3 DNA follows: TGCGCCAGCAGCCGAGCCGGACAGGGAAGGGAAAAACTGTTTTTT.

This clone occurred a few times. The rearrangement links TRBV29-1 to TRBJ1-1; D ambiguous. Germline lookup yields CDR1 SQVTM and CDR2 ANQGSEA. This CDR3 has 11 amino acids. Trimming took 4 bases from V and 1 from J, leaving 4 bases between them. CDR3 sequence: CSVGQNTEAFF. For the CDR3, the DNA is TGCAGCGTTGGACAGAACACTGAAGCTTTCTTT.

The V call is TRBV12-5, the J call TRBJ2-1, with TRBD2 matching 10 bases. The germline V gene has CDR1 LGHNT and CDR2 FRNRAP. J gave up 0 bases and V 1 base, and 6 bases lay outside the gene matches. The CDR3 sequence is 18 residues long. The CDR3 DNA follows: TGTGCTAGTGGTTTGGGACTAGCGGGTTTATTCTCCTACAATGAGCAGTTCTTC. It specifies CASGLGLAGLFSYNEQFF.

The rearrangement joins TRBV4-2 to TRBJ2-2; D remains unclear. The V end lost 1 base, the J end lost 7 bases, and 7 bases lay between the germline ends. This CDR3 has 13 amino acids. Germline CDR1 reads LGHNA; CDR2 reads YNFKEQ. CDR3 coding DNA: TGTGCCAGCAGCCAAGGGGATAGCGGGGAGCTGTTTTTT. Its translation: CASSQGDSGELFF.

There are a few counts of this clone. The CDR3 reads CASSLVGGAAGYTF. The CDR3 DNA follows: TGTGCCAGCAGCTTAGTGGGGGGCGCGGCTGGCTACACCTTC. The rearrangement joins TRBV11-3 to TRBJ1-2; D is possibly TRBD1 (6 bases). V lost 1 base and J 7 bases, leaving 13 bases between the germline ends. Germline-derived CDR1 and CDR2 are SGHNT and YENEEA. The CDR3 runs to 14 residues.

The chain has TRBV6-5 and TRBJ1-3; a possible D gene is TRBD1 (5 bases). CDR3 size: 13 residues. CDR1 and CDR2 from the germline V gene are MNHEY and SVGAGI. V lost 1 base and J 10 bases, leaving 11 bases between the germline ends. The CDR3 protein is CASSYYGGATIYF. The CDR3 DNA reads as TGTGCCAGCAGTTACTACGGCGGGGCGACCATATATTTT.

The rearrangement links TRBV5-1 to TRBJ1-1; D perhaps matches TRBD1 (5 bases). The CDR3 loop spans 14 amino acids. Per the germline V gene, CDR1 is SGHRS and CDR2 is YFSETQ. Trimming shortened V by 0 bases and J by 9 bases, and 15 bases separated the two germline ends. The CDR3 DNA reads TGCGCCAGCAGCTTGGGGGGCGATGGGGCGAAAGCTTTCTTT. This encodes CASSLGGDGAKAFF.

V is TRBV18 and J is TRBJ2-6, with D possibly being TRBD1 (6 bases). This CDR3 is built from 16 residues. Germline loops: CDR1 KGHSH, CDR2 LQKENI. Trimming stripped 3 bases from V and 3 bases from J, with 12 bases between. CDR3 bases: TGTGCCAGCTCACCCTTCAGGGGAAGTGGGGCCAACGTCCTGACTTTC. Its translation is CASSPFRGSGANVLTF. Full variable domain (rest looked up from reference TRBV18 and TRBJ2-6): NAGVMQNPRHLVRRRGQEARLRCSPMKGHSHVYWYRQLPEEGLKFMVYLQKENIIDESGMPKERFSAEFPKEGPSILRIQQVVRGDSAAYFCASSPFRGSGANVLTFGAGSRLTVL.

The chain is built from TRBV6-1 and TRBJ1-2; 8 positions match TRBD1. Germline loops: CDR1 MNHNS, CDR2 SASEGT. The CDR3 runs to 13 residues. V was pared by 7 bases and J by 3 bases, with 4 bases of the junction left unmatched. CDR3 nucleotide sequence: TGTGCCAGCAACCCGGACAGGGACTATGGCTACACCTTC. Its translation: CASNPDRDYGYTF.

V gene TRBV7-2 combines with J gene TRBJ1-6; no definite D call. In germline, CDR1 is SGHTA, CDR2 FQGNSA. This CDR3 region has 15 residues. The ends were cut back, 2 bases at V and 1 base at J, with 6 bases in the middle. This chain's CDR3 is CASSLTWSYNSPLHF. The CDR3 DNA reads TGTGCCAGCAGCTTAACTTGGTCCTATAATTCACCCCTCCACTTT.

This clone was seen a handful of times. This chain connects TRBV9 to TRBJ2-2; D might be TRBD2 (6 bases). V was clipped by 0 bases and J by 7 bases, with 13 bases between them. CDR1 and CDR2 from the germline V gene are SGDLS and YYNGEE. This CDR3 is 15 amino acids long. CDR3 sequence reads: CASSVEGFSGGELFF. CDR3 nucleotide sequence: TGTGCCAGCAGCGTAGAAGGGTTTAGCGGCGGGGAGCTGTTTTTT.